Included here is one TCR beta chain sequence, with context. This clone appeared a few times. Its cognate antigen has yet to be identified. No per-base quality is available; no much larger clone lies one base away. This sample stems from a study of blood T cell repertoires in COVID-19 (dated by TCRdb to the early 2020s). Concerning the study at large: Collaborator samples came from the United States, Italy and Spain and covered acute and convalescent phases of COVID-19. The prospective study material was composed of cDNA or gDNA derived from T cells, B-cell-depleted T cells, or PBMCs. Subjects who had been exposed to COVID-19, were actively infected with it, or had recovered from it provided the deeply sampled blood TCRbeta repertoires that made up the dataset. The repertoires were released in a freely available public database meant as a resource for research on the immune response to SARS-CoV-2. Samples came from the ongoing ImmuneRACE study (first 160 participants) plus 1,254 subjects from 6 global collaborators. Nearly every sample came with metadata listing a de-identified subject ID, COVID-19 status, age in years and sex. Where available, HLA class I and class II types were taken from metadata supplied by the sample provider and were not determined by assay-based typing.

Collaborating institutions collected whole blood in K2EDTA tubes following their own protocols. For TCRbeta analysis, collaborators shipped samples in one of three forms: frozen whole blood, isolated PBMCs, or DNA extracted from either of those sample types. According to the germline V gene (reference sequence), CDR1 reads LNHDA and CDR2 reads SQIVND. V is pared back by 2 bases and J by 0 bases, with 9 bases lying between the germline termini. From the cysteine through the phenylalanine, the CDR3 covers 15 amino acids. Of all the DNA, just the CDR3 is kept, 45 bases in frame from base 1. TCRbeta CDR3 regions were amplified from genomic DNA by means of the immunoSEQ Assay, a bias-controlled multiplex PCR. As for how the authors treated the data: Within the assay, amplification of reference gene primers was used to estimate how many nucleated cells each sample contained. To quantify the absolute abundance of each unique TCRbeta CDR3 rearrangement, sequence reads were collapsed and filtered. For each sample, productive Simpson clonality was calculated as the square root of Simpson's diversity index over productive rearrangements. Entries here come from immuneACCESS through TCRdb and include only in-frame sequences with V and J called. Some clones fail to appear in such tables; in the studies checked, an unresolved V gene covers under half of the shortfall, and the cause of the remainder is unknown. V, J and clone size are those of that table, while D and trimming were read from the DNA. The sample table shows 200,000 to 250,000 clones, and approximately 80% are seen once. The top ten clonotypes cover roughly a tenth of the sample.

Points the paper makes about the study in general: The amount of clinical and demographic metadata varied by source and participant and was provided uncurated.

The chain is assembled from TRBV19 and TRBJ2-3, with the D gene too uncertain to name. The sample consisted of peripheral blood. This sequence was found in a woman older than 75 with acute or convalescent COVID-19. The nucleotides read TGTGCCAGTAGTATATCGGGTTGGAGCACAGATACGCAGTATTTT. It encodes CASSISGWSTDTQYF. Here the CDR3 is joined to the reference TRBV19 and TRBJ2-3 genes, and the full variable domain is: DGGITQSPKYLFRKEGQNVTLSCEQNLNHDAMYWYRQDPGQGLRLIYYSQIVNDFQKGDIAEGYSVSREKKESFPLTVTSAQKNPTAFYLCASSISGWSTDTQYFGPGTRLTVL.